Below, 5 T cell receptor beta chains from the same sample are listed, as sequenced in a study of T cells in Graves' hyperthyroidism and ophthalmopathy. There were TCR beta CDR3 regions amplified from RNA transcripts. With the HTBI primer set, the TCR CDR3 went through a first round of RT-PCR. MiXCR was run by TCRdb on the multiplex PCR reads, yielding one entry per CDR3 protein. The data show 700,000 to 950,000 distinct CDR3 sequences, approximately 40% seen once. Sequencing was carried out using blood. The receptor source for this set is a woman aged 40-49 years with Graves' hyperthyroidism.

In this sample, this clonotype turned up many times. The chain carries TRBV5-8 and TRBJ2-7, with D unclear. Germline values: CDR1 SGHTS, CDR2 YDEGEE. V was pared by 1 base and J by 5 bases, with 16 bases between. The CDR3 extends over 15 amino acids. CDR3 loop: CASSLPGRLVDEQYF. CDR3 bases: TGTGCCAGCAGCTTGCCGGGCAGGCTCGTAGACGAGCAGTACTTC.

This clonotype was found many times. This chain uses TRBV10-3 with TRBJ1-6, with D hard to call. The CDR3 spans 12 residues. Trimming stripped 4 bases from V and 7 bases from J, with 5 bases between. Germline CDR1 reads ENHRY; CDR2 reads SYGVKD. CDR3 sequence reads: CAISVTNSPLHF. As DNA, the CDR3 is TGTGCCATCAGTGTAACAAATTCACCCCTCCACTTT.

For this clonotype: Compared with germline, one end of the junction differs, possibly owing to a read error. This chain links TRBV5-1 with TRBJ1-4; D is possibly TRBD1 (6 bases). The CDR3 runs to 14 residues. The germline V gene encodes CDR1 SGHRS and CDR2 YFSETQ. CDR3 protein: CASRQQGSNEKLFF. The CDR3 nucleotides read TGTGCCAGCAGACAACAGGGCTCTAATGAAAAACTGTTTTTT.

This clonotype was detected ten times or more. The rearrangement uses TRBV12-3 or TRBV12-4 and TRBJ1-4; D is unresolved. The CDR3 is 11 amino acids. Trimming took 6 bases from V and 8 from J, leaving 7 bases between them. This chain's CDR3 is CASRVNEKLFF. CDR3 nucleotide sequence: TGTGCCAGCAGGGTTAACGAAAAACTGTTTTTT.

With respect to this clonotype: One junction end disagrees with the germline gene, perhaps due to a read error. V is TRBV6-1 and J is TRBJ1-1, with 7 bases aligning to TRBD1. The CDR3 runs to 18 residues. Germline assignment: CDR1 MNHNS and CDR2 SASEGT. CDR3 region: CASSPVQGRSSMNAEAFF. The CDR3 nucleotides are TGTGCCAGCAGTCCCGTACAGGGGAGATCCTCGATGAACGCTGAAGCTTTCTTT.